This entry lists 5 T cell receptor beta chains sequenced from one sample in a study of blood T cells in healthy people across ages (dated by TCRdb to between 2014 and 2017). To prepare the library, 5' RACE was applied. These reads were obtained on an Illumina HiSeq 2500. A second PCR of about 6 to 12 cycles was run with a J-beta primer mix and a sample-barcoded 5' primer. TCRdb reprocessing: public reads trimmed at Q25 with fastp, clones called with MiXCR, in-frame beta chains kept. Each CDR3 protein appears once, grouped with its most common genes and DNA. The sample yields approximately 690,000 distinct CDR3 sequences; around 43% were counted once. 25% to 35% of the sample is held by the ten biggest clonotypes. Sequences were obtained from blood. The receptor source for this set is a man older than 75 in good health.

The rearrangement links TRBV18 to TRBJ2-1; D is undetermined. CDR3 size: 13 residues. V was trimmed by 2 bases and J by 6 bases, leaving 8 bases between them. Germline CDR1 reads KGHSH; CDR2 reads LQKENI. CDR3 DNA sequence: TGTGCCAGCTCACCAAATAGTTTCAATGAGCAGTTCTTC. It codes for CASSPNSFNEQFF.

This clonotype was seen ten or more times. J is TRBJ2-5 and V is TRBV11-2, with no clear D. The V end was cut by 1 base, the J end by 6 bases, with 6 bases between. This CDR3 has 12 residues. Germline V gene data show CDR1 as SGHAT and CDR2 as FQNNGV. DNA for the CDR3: TGTGCCAGCAGCTTAGGGGGAAAGACCCAGTACTTC. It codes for CASSLGGKTQYF.

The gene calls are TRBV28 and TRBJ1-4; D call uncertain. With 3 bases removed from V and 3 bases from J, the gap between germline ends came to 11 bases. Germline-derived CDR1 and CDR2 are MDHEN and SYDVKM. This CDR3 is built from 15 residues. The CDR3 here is CASSLARRSNEKLFF. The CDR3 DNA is TGTGCCAGCAGTTTGGCGCGGCGATCTAATGAAAAACTGTTTTTT.

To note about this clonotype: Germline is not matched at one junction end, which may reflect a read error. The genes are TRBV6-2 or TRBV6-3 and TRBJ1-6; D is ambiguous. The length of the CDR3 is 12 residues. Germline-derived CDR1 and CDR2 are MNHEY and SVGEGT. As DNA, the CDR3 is TGTGCCAGCAGCCTGACCAATTCACCCCCCCACTTT. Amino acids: CASSLTNSPPHF.

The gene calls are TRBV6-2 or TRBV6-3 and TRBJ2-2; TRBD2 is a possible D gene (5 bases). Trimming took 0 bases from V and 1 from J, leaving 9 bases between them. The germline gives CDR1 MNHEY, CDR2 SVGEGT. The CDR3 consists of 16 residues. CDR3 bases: TGTGCCAGCAGTTACTCGAATGGAGGGAACACCGGGGAGCTGTTTTTT. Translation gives CASSYSNGGNTGELFF.